This entry concerns a single T cell receptor (beta chain). This entry is derived from a study of blood T cell repertoires in COVID-19. In the study overall: Samples taken during acute and convalescent COVID-19 were collected in the United States, Italy and Spain.

The assay was immunoSEQ multiplex PCR, and TCRdb's table has in-frame clones only and misses some. The profile shows about 230,000 clones, 80% to 90% of them singletons. The CDR3 runs to 13 residues. V was trimmed by 2 bases and J by 8 bases, leaving 10 bases between them. Germline CDR1 and CDR2: MNHEY and SMNVEV (reference sequence). The chain has TRBV27 and TRBJ1-5, with D unclear. The origin of this receptor is a man aged 40-49 years who had recovered from COVID-19. Sequencing was done on a sample of peripheral blood. The CDR3 nucleotides read TGTGCCAGCAGTTTAATAATAGGAGAGCCCCAGCATTTT. Protein product: CASSLIIGEPQHF.